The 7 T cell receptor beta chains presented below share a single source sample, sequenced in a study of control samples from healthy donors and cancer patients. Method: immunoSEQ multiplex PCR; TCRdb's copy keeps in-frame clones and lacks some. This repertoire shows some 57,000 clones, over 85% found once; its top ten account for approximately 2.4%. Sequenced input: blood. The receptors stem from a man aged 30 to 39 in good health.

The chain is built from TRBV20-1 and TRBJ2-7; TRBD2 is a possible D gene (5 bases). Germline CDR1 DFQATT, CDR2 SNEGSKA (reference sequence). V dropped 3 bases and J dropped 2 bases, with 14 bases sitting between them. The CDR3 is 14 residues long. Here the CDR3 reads CSASRRASPYEQYF. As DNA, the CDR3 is TGCAGTGCTAGTCGGCGGGCCTCCCCCTACGAGCAGTACTTC.

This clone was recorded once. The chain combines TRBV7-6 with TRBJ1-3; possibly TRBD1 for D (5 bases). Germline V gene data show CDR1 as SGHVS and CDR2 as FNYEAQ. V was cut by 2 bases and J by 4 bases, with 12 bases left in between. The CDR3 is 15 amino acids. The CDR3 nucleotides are TGTGCCAGCAGCTTAAATGGGGACCCCGGAAACACCATATATTTT. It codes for CASSLNGDPGNTIYF. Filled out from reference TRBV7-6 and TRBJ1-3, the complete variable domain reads GAGVSQSPRYKVTKRGQDVALRCDPISGHVSLYWYRQALGQGPEFLTYFNYEAQQDKSGLPNDRFSAERPEGSISTLTIQRTEQRDSAMYRCASSLNGDPGNTIYFGEGSWLTVV.

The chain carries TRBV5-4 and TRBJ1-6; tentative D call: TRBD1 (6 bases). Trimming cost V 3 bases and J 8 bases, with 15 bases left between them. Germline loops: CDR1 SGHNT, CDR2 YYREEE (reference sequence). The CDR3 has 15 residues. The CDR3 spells CASSSREKGDSPLHF. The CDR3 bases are TGTGCCAGCAGCTCCCGGGAGAAGGGGGATTCACCCCTCCACTTT.

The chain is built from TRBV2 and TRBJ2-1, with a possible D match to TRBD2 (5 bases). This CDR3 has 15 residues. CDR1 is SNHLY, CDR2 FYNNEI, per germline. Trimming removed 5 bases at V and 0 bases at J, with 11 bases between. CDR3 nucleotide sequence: TGTGCCAGCAGTAGCGGCCTCAGCTCCTACAATGAGCAGTTCTTC. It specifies CASSSGLSSYNEQFF.

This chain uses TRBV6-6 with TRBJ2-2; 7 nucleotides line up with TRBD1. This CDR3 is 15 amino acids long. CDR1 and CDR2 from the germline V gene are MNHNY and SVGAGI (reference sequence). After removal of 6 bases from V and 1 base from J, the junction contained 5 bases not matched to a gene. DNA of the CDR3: TGTGCCAGCAGAATGACAGGGTTGAACACCGGGGAGCTGTTTTTT. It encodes CASRMTGLNTGELFF.

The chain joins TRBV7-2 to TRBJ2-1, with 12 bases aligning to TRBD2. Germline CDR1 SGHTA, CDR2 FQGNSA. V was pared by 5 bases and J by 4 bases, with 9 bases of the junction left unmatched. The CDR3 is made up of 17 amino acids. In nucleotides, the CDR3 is TGTGCCAGCAGCGACGGGACTAGCGGGTTCATTTACAATGAGCAGTTCTTC. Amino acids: CASSDGTSGFIYNEQFF.

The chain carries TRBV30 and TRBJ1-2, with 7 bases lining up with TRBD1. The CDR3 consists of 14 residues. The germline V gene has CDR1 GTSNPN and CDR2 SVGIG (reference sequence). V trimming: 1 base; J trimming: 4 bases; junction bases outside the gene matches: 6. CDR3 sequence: CAWSATGALYGYTF. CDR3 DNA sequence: TGTGCCTGGAGTGCTACAGGGGCCCTCTATGGCTACACCTTC.